This TCR beta chain was recovered during a study of blood T cell repertoires in COVID-19. Across the whole study: Acute and convalescent COVID-19 samples came from the United States, Italy and Spain. Nucleic acid was either cDNA or gDNA, and it came from T cells, B-cell-depleted T cells, or PBMCs.

Trimming took 6 bases from V and 5 from J, leaving 10 bases between them. This CDR3 comprises 12 residues. The germline V gene encodes CDR1 KGHSH and CDR2 LQKENI. As handled by the study authors: By means of reference gene primer amplification, nucleated cell counts were estimated. Clones were read by immunoSEQ multiplex PCR, and TCRdb kept only the in-frame ones, dropping some. V and J calls and clone size come straight from that table; D and trimming were deduced from the DNA. The top ten hold about 3% of the sample, which has about 250,000 clones, about 90% seen once. The sequence came from a man younger than 35 with active or convalescent COVID-19. The chain employs TRBV18 and TRBJ1-1; possibly TRBD1 for D (5 bases). The sequencing input was peripheral blood. Here the CDR3 DNA reads TGTGCCAGCTCCGCCGGGGGAACTGAAGCTTTCTTT. Residues: CASSAGGTEAFF.